Below, 31 T cell receptor beta chains from the same sample are listed, as sequenced in a study of T-cell memory formation after mild COVID-19. TCRdb reprocessed the 5' RACE reads with MiXCR, giving one entry per CDR3 protein. This table holds approximately 40,000 distinct CDR3 sequences, over 10% found once. The source material was PBMCs or a T cell subset sorted from them (not recorded which). These receptors were taken from a man younger than 30 who had mild COVID-19 (a few samples of this study predate the infection). Cell type and time point are not known.

This clonotype was counted a few times. The chain uses TRBV2 and TRBJ1-4, with 9 bases identical to TRBD1. CDR1 and CDR2 (germline): SNHLY, FYNNEI. Losses at the gene ends were 4 bases for V and 7 bases for J; bases not matched to a gene: 7. CDR3 length equals 15 residues. In DNA, the CDR3 is TGTGCCAGCAGTGCTGAGGGGACAGGGAGTGAAAAACTGTTTTTT. This encodes CASSAEGTGSEKLFF.

This clonotype appeared many times. The chain couples TRBV27 to TRBJ2-3, with 7 bases lining up with TRBD2. The germline V gene encodes CDR1 MNHEY and CDR2 SMNVEV (reference sequence). The CDR3 runs to 15 residues. V dropped 6 bases and J dropped 8; count of bases not matched to a gene: 14. Here the CDR3 reads CASSPRGSGFGTQYF. The DNA of the CDR3 is TGTGCCAGCAGCCCCCGGGGTAGCGGGTTTGGTACGCAGTATTTT.

In this sample, this clonotype turned up many times. CDR3 protein: CASSEGPGTGAFF. The DNA of the CDR3 is TGTGCCAGCAGTGAAGGACCGGGGACGGGAGCTTTCTTT. This sequence joins TRBV2 and TRBJ1-1; D is possibly TRBD1 (5 bases). Trimming left V 1 base short and J 10 bases short, with 13 bases between. Germline assignment: CDR1 SNHLY and CDR2 FYNNEI. The CDR3 length is 13 residues. Looking up the rest from reference TRBV2 and TRBJ1-1 gives the full variable domain: EPEVTQTPSHQVTQMGQEVILRCVPISNHLYFYWYRQILGQKVEFLVSFYNNEISEKSEIFDDQFSVERPDGSNFTLKIRSTKLEDSAMYFCASSEGPGTGAFFGQGTRLTVV.

This clonotype was observed at least ten times. V is TRBV4-1 and J is TRBJ2-1; 7 nucleotides align to TRBD1. The V gene end was trimmed by 4 bases and the J gene end by 8 bases; junction bases not matched to a gene: 17. In germline, CDR1 is MGHRA, CDR2 YSYEKL. This CDR3 has 17 residues. CDR3 loop: CASSRTGTAKKGDEQFF. The CDR3 coding sequence is TGCGCCAGCAGCCGGACTGGGACAGCCAAGAAAGGGGATGAGCAGTTCTTC.

This clonotype has ten or more counts. J is TRBJ2-5 and V is TRBV5-1; 9 bases match TRBD1. This CDR3 region has 15 residues. Trimming cost V 5 bases and J 4 bases; bases outside gene matches: 9. The germline gives CDR1 SGHRS, CDR2 YFSETQ. This CDR3 is CASRAYRGHGETQYF. CDR3 DNA: TGCGCCAGCAGGGCATACAGGGGGCATGGAGAGACCCAGTACTTC.

This clonotype was recorded at least ten times. The rearrangement links TRBV2 to TRBJ2-5; 7 bases agree with TRBD1. The CDR3 is made up of 11 amino acids. V was clipped by 10 bases and J by 5 bases; unmatched bases: 4. The germline V gene encodes CDR1 SNHLY and CDR2 FYNNEI. The CDR3 sequence is CATQGWETQYF. The CDR3 DNA is TGTGCCACACAGGGGTGGGAGACCCAGTACTTC.

Many counts were recorded for this clonotype. The chain has TRBV29-1 and TRBJ1-2; D gene ambiguous. Per the germline V gene, CDR1 is SQVTM and CDR2 is ANQGSEA. V was shortened by 6 bases and J by 2 bases, with 7 bases between the two germline ends. CDR3 length: 11 residues. The CDR3 bases are TGCAGCGTAGGGCAGAACTATGGCTACACCTTC. Encoded protein: CSVGQNYGYTF.

Only a few counts were recorded for this clonotype. The chain couples TRBV11-2 to TRBJ1-1; D might be TRBD1 (5 bases). The CDR3 has 13 residues. The germline V gene has CDR1 SGHAT and CDR2 FQNNGV. Trimming shortened V by 5 bases and J by 7 bases, and 14 bases separated the two germline ends. The CDR3 region is CASSLSRELEAFF. CDR3 nucleotides: TGTGCCAGCAGCCTCAGCAGGGAACTTGAAGCTTTCTTT.

This clonotype was detected many times. The V call is TRBV19, the J call TRBJ2-1; 9 nucleotides match TRBD1. The V and J ends lost 6 bases and 6 bases, in that order; junction bases with no gene match: 9. The V gene's germline CDR1 is LNHDA and CDR2 SQIVND (reference sequence). CDR3 length equals 15 residues. The CDR3 loop is CASRPGDRDSNEQFF. The CDR3 nucleotides are TGTGCCAGTAGGCCCGGGGACAGGGATTCCAATGAGCAGTTCTTC.

This clonotype was picked up many times. The rearrangement links TRBV28 to TRBJ2-2, with 8 bases fitting TRBD1. Trimming took 2 bases from V and 4 from J; bases not matched to a gene: 6. Germline V gene sequence: CDR1 MDHEN, CDR2 SYDVKM. The CDR3 is 16 amino acids. The CDR3: CASSLDRGKFTGELFF. CDR3 nucleotides: TGTGCCAGCAGTTTAGACAGGGGAAAGTTCACCGGGGAGCTGTTTTTT.

Ten or more counts support this clonotype. V gene TRBV25-1 combines with J gene TRBJ1-3; TRBD1 matches 7 bases. Trimming at V came to 6 bases and at J to 0 bases, leaving 8 bases not matched to a gene. This CDR3 is 16 amino acids long. CDR1 and CDR2 from the germline V gene are MGHDK and SYGVNS. The CDR3 sequence: CASRRDRTPSGNTIYF. The CDR3 DNA reads as TGTGCCAGCAGGAGGGACAGAACCCCCTCTGGAAACACCATATATTTT.

Many counts were recorded for this clonotype. The chain joins TRBV20-1 to TRBJ1-5, with D perhaps TRBD1 (6 bases). V gave up 6 bases and J gave up 9 bases, with 15 bases separating them. Germline V gene sequence: CDR1 DFQATT, CDR2 SNEGSKA (reference sequence). The CDR3 consists of 12 residues. The CDR3 region is CSAGTQPRPQHF. The CDR3 coding sequence is TGCAGTGCCGGGACACAACCCCGGCCCCAGCATTTT.

There are many counts of this clonotype. The J gene is TRBJ1-5, the V gene TRBV2; D uncertain. This CDR3 contains 15 residues. V lost 4 bases to trimming and J lost 0 bases, with 10 bases between them. Germline CDR1 is SNHLY and CDR2 is FYNNEI. CDR3 sequence reads: CASSADGHSNQPQHF. The CDR3 DNA follows: TGTGCCAGCAGTGCGGACGGCCATAGCAATCAGCCCCAGCATTTT.

This clonotype showed up many times. This rearrangement joins TRBV28 to TRBJ1-4; no clear D gene. The CDR3 has 13 residues. The V end was cut by 3 bases, the J end by 6 bases, with 8 bases between. The germline V gene encodes CDR1 MDHEN and CDR2 SYDVKM. In DNA, the CDR3 is TGTGCCAGCAGTTTTCCGAGGGATGAAAAACTGTTTTTT. Protein product: CASSFPRDEKLFF.

The sample holds one count of this clonotype. This chain links TRBV7-9 with TRBJ2-1; D gene unclear. CDR1 and CDR2 (germline): SEHNR, FQNEAQ (reference sequence). V lost 5 bases to trimming and J lost 4 bases, with 15 bases between them. This CDR3 contains 15 residues. The CDR3 region has the DNA TGTGCCAGCAGCCACCCGTCAGCTTTTTACAATGAGCAGTTCTTC. This codes for CASSHPSAFYNEQFF.

This clonotype was detected ten times or more. This CDR3 is CASSLRDTQETQYF. The CDR3 DNA reads as TGCGCCAGCAGCTTAAGGGACACCCAAGAGACCCAGTACTTC. The chain links TRBV5-1 to TRBJ2-5, with D tentatively TRBD1 (6 bases). CDR3 length: 14 amino acids. The V end was cut by 2 bases, the J end by 1 base, with 9 bases between. CDR1 and CDR2 (germline): SGHRS, YFSETQ. The full variable domain, its missing parts supplied by reference TRBV5-1 and TRBJ2-5, is KAGVTQTPRYLIKTRGQQVTLSCSPISGHRSVSWYQQTPGQGLQFLFEYFSETQRNKGNFPGRFSGRQFSNSRSEMNVSTLELGDSALYLCASSLRDTQETQYFGPGTRLLVL.

This clonotype came up many times. V is TRBV19 and J is TRBJ2-1, with 8 bases that match TRBD1. The CDR3 contains 15 residues. The junction had 11 bases not matched to a gene; V was cut back by 7 bases and J by 6 bases. Per germline, CDR1 LNHDA and CDR2 SQIVND (reference sequence). The CDR3 nucleotides are TGTGCCAGTATCCCTGGACAGGGAGCTACCAATGAGCAGTTCTTC. Protein sequence: CASIPGQGATNEQFF.

This clonotype was seen many times. The chain carries TRBV6-5 and TRBJ2-3; D not certain. CDR3 length equals 15 residues. V was cut by 5 bases and J by 4 bases, with 16 bases left in between. Looked up from germline, CDR1 is MNHEY and CDR2 is SVGAGI. In DNA, the CDR3 is TGTGCCAGCAGTCCATGGACCGCAGTAGCAGATACGCAGTATTTT. Encoded protein: CASSPWTAVADTQYF.

This clonotype was counted a few times. As DNA, the CDR3 is TGTGCCAGTACCTATGGGACAGGGGTGGAAGTATCGCCCCAGCATTTT. Translated, it gives CASTYGTGVEVSPQHF. This chain connects TRBV19 to TRBJ1-5, with 10 bases lining up with TRBD1. The CDR3 is 16 residues long. Germline CDR1 reads LNHDA; CDR2 reads SQIVND (reference sequence). The J segment lost 9 bases and the V segment lost 7 bases, leaving 15 bases of the junction unmatched.

This clonotype was observed many times. The chain recombines TRBV7-9 with TRBJ2-6; unclear D gene. The CDR3 covers 15 residues. V gave up 1 base and J gave up 4 bases, with 8 bases separating them. CDR1 and CDR2 from the germline V gene are SEHNR and FQNEAQ (reference sequence). The CDR3: CASSLGRQGANVLTF. DNA for the CDR3: TGTGCCAGCAGCTTAGGGCGTCAAGGGGCCAACGTCCTGACTTTC.

This clonotype was recorded many times. This CDR3 is CASSRGLSTDTQYF. In DNA, the CDR3 is TGTGCCAGCAGCCGGGGTTTAAGCACAGATACGCAGTATTTT. V is TRBV4-2 and J is TRBJ2-3, with D hard to call. The germline CDR1 and CDR2 sequences are LGHNA and YNFKEQ. The CDR3 covers 14 residues. The V end was cut by 4 bases, the J end by 0 bases, with 8 bases between.

The V gene is TRBV29-1, the J gene TRBJ2-3, with 12 positions matching TRBD2. Germline CDR1 reads SQVTM; CDR2 reads ANQGSEA. The CDR3 spans 16 residues. V lost 1 base and J lost 1; bases outside the gene matches: 3. The chain's CDR3 is CSVEGTSGARTDTQYF. The CDR3 region has the DNA TGCAGCGTTGAAGGGACTAGCGGGGCCCGCACAGATACGCAGTATTTT.

This clonotype has at least ten counts. CDR3 sequence: CASSLGTGAYEQYV. DNA of the CDR3: TGTGCCAGCAGCTTAGGCACAGGGGCCTACGAGCAGTACGTC. The chain has TRBV7-2 and TRBJ2-7, with 7 bases lining up with TRBD1. The CDR3 has 14 residues. V dropped 1 base and J dropped 2; count of bases not matched to a gene: 2. Germline CDR1 reads SGHTA; CDR2 reads FQGNSA.

This clonotype was counted at least ten times. The chain joins TRBV15 to TRBJ1-5; D ambiguous. With 1 base removed from V and 6 bases from J, the gap between germline ends came to 16 bases. This CDR3 has 16 residues. Germline CDR1 and CDR2: LNHNV and YYDKDF (reference sequence). CDR3 sequence: CATSRVRAGYGQPQHF. The CDR3 DNA follows: TGTGCCACCAGCAGAGTTCGGGCGGGGTATGGTCAGCCCCAGCATTTT.

This clonotype was seen many times. The V gene is TRBV12-3 or TRBV12-4, the J gene TRBJ2-7; 8 bases align to TRBD2. CDR3 length: 13 amino acids. J gave up 7 bases and V 3 bases, and 5 bases lay outside the gene matches. CDR3 protein: CASSFGGAREQYV. The CDR3 nucleotides are TGTGCCAGCAGTTTCGGGGGGGCTCGAGAGCAGTACGTC.

This chain joins TRBV28 and TRBJ1-3; TRBD1 agrees at 9 bases. V shed 6 bases, J shed 8 bases, and the junction held 5 bases outside the gene matches. CDR1 is MDHEN, CDR2 SYDVKM, per germline. This CDR3 region has 13 residues. CDR3 DNA: TGTGCCAGCAGGTCGGGACAGGGAGACACCATATATTTT. Encoded protein: CASRSGQGDTIYF.

This clonotype was counted only a few times. The CDR3 nucleotides read TGCAGTGCTATAGATAGCGGTAGCTCCTACAATGAGCAGTTCTTC. The encoded protein is CSAIDSGSSYNEQFF. J is TRBJ2-1 and V is TRBV20-1; the D gene is possibly TRBD2 (6 bases). Trimming stripped 4 bases from V and 0 bases from J, with 13 bases between. The germline V gene encodes CDR1 DFQATT and CDR2 SNEGSKA (reference sequence). The CDR3 spans 15 residues.

This clonotype showed up many times. The chain combines TRBV7-2 with TRBJ1-5; the D gene is possibly TRBD1 (6 bases). The V and J ends lost 5 bases and 7 bases respectively, with 9 bases between them. CDR1 is SGHTA, CDR2 FQGNSA, per germline. The CDR3 extends over 12 amino acids. CDR3 amino acids: CASSKGGQPQHF. In DNA form, the CDR3 reads TGTGCCAGCAGCAAGGGGGGACAGCCCCAGCATTTT.

The chain joins TRBV7-2 to TRBJ2-2, with D unclear. V dropped 3 bases and J dropped 1 base, with 9 bases sitting between them. This CDR3 is built from 15 residues. Per the germline V gene, CDR1 is SGHTA and CDR2 is FQGNSA. The CDR3 nucleotides are TGTGCCAGCAGCTTCGACTCCCAGAACACCGGGGAGCTGTTTTTT. Amino acids: CASSFDSQNTGELFF.

The chain carries TRBV11-2 and TRBJ1-1, with D unresolved. Germline V CDR1 and CDR2: SGHAT, FQNNGV. The CDR3 covers 14 residues. The V end was cut by 1 base, the J end by 1 base, with 7 bases between. The CDR3 protein is CASSLGSANTEAFF. The CDR3 coding sequence is TGTGCCAGCAGCTTAGGGTCCGCGAACACTGAAGCTTTCTTT.

This clonotype was counted ten times or more. The genes are TRBV6-2 or TRBV6-3 and TRBJ2-7; no definite D call. CDR3 size: 12 residues. Germline V lookup: CDR1 MNHEY, CDR2 SVGEGT. Deletions cut 6 bases from V and 9 bases from J, with 15 bases between. The CDR3 here is CASRRLHGRQYF. CDR3 in DNA: TGTGCCAGCAGACGCCTTCACGGGCGGCAGTACTTC.